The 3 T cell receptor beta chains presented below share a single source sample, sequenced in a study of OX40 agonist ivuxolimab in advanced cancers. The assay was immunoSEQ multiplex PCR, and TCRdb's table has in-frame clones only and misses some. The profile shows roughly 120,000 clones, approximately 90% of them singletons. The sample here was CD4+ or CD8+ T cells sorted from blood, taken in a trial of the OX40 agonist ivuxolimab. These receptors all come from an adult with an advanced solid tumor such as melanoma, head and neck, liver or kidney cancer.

The CDR3 bases are TGTGCCAGCAGGCCTTTTGGAGAGACCCAGTACTTC. Its protein is CASRPFGETQYF. This chain uses TRBV6-6 with TRBJ2-5; D ambiguous. Looked up from germline, CDR1 is MNHNY and CDR2 is SVGAGI (reference sequence). The CDR3 runs to 12 residues. The ends were cut back, 6 bases at V and 4 bases at J, with 9 bases in the middle.

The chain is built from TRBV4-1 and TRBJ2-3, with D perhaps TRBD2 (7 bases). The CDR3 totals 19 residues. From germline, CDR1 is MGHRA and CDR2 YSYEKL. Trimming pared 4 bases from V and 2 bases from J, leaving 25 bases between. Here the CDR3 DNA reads TGCGCCAGCAGCCTCTACAGGGATAGGGGCCTAGCGGACACAGATACGCAGTATTTT. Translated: CASSLYRDRGLADTDTQYF.

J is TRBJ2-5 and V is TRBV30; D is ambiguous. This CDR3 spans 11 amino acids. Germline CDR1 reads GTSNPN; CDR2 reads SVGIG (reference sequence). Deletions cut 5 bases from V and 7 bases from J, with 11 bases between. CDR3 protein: CAWETGGTQYF. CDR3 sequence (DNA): TGTGCCTGGGAGACGGGTGGGACCCAGTACTTC.